The 26 T cell receptor beta chains listed next were all sequenced from one sample in a study of response to subunit inactivated influenza vaccine. From the RT-PCR reads, TCRdb called clonotypes with MiXCR, one entry per CDR3 protein. The sample consists of almost 600,000 distinct CDR3 sequences, roughly 15% of them appearing once. Here the sequenced sample was PBMCs from blood, taken 11 to 12 days after vaccination. These receptors were collected from a man aged 45-60 years who received an inactivated influenza vaccine.

This clonotype was counted a single time. The rearrangement joins TRBV29-1 to TRBJ2-3; 9 bases agree with TRBD1. The J segment lost 0 bases and the V segment lost 4 bases, leaving 5 bases of the junction unmatched. CDR1 and CDR2 from the germline V gene are SQVTM and ANQGSEA. The CDR3 length is 15 residues. The CDR3 sequence: CSVARDRGSTDTQYF. The CDR3 region has the DNA TGCAGCGTTGCTAGAGACAGGGGGAGCACAGATACGCAGTATTTT.

The chain employs TRBV28 and TRBJ2-2; D unclear. Germline V gives CDR1 MDHEN, CDR2 SYDVKM. This CDR3 has 12 residues. Trimming took 2 bases from V and 13 from J, leaving 11 bases between them. In DNA, the CDR3 is TGTGCCAGCAGTTTAATATCCAGATGGCTGTTTTTT. This codes for CASSLISRWLFF.

DNA of the CDR3: TGCGCCAGCAGCCAAGCGTACTCCCAAGAGACCCAGTACTTC. Translating gives CASSQAYSQETQYF. V and J are TRBV4-3 and TRBJ2-5; D gene uncertain. Trimming stripped 1 base from V and 1 base from J, with 7 bases between. From germline, CDR1 is LGHNA and CDR2 YSLEER. The CDR3 runs to 14 residues.

This clonotype was observed a handful of times. The chain carries TRBV5-1 and TRBJ2-3, with 7 bases fitting TRBD2. J gave up 2 bases and V 6 bases, and 6 bases lay outside the gene matches. CDR1 is SGHRS and CDR2 is YFSETQ in the germline V gene. This CDR3 comprises 14 residues. CDR3 residues: CASKSGEPTDTQYF. DNA of the CDR3: TGCGCCAGCAAGAGCGGGGAGCCCACAGATACGCAGTATTTT.

CDR3 region: CASSSSTQETQYF. CDR3 bases: TGTGCCAGCAGCTCATCCACCCAAGAGACCCAGTACTTC. The chain couples TRBV12-3 or TRBV12-4 to TRBJ2-5; D gene uncertain. The CDR3 loop spans 13 amino acids. V gave up 6 bases and J gave up 1 base, with 9 bases separating them.

In its sample, this clonotype was seen a few times. The rearrangement links TRBV28 to TRBJ2-1; D remains unclear. CDR3 length: 16 residues. Looked up from germline, CDR1 is MDHEN and CDR2 is SYDVKM. V was trimmed by 2 bases and J by 3 bases, leaving 14 bases between them. CDR3 nucleotide sequence: TGTGCCAGCAGTTTAAGCCGCAGGTCTTTCTACAATGAGCAGTTCTTC. As protein: CASSLSRRSFYNEQFF. Supplemented by reference TRBV28 and TRBJ2-1, the full variable domain reads DVKVTQSSRYLVKRTGEKVFLECVQDMDHENMFWYRQDPGLGLRLIYFSYDVKMKEKGDIPEGYSVSREKKERFSLILESASTNQTSMYLCASSLSRRSFYNEQFFGPGTRLTVL.

This clonotype was found once. The chain couples TRBV19 to TRBJ2-1, with 8 bases aligning to TRBD1. The germline CDR1 and CDR2 sequences are LNHDA and SQIVND (reference sequence). The length of the CDR3 is 13 residues. The junction had 8 bases not matched to a gene; V was cut back by 7 bases and J by 9 bases. The CDR3 DNA follows: TGTGCCAGTAACGGACAGGGTTTGGGTGAGCAGTTCTTC. This sequence encodes CASNGQGLGEQFF.

The chain links TRBV15 to TRBJ2-1, with TRBD2 matching 11 bases. The CDR3 is 16 residues long. Trimming took 0 bases from V and 9 from J; bases not matched to a gene: 7. Germline CDR1 reads LNHNV; CDR2 reads YYDKDF (reference sequence). CDR3 amino acids: CATSRDGLAGGGEQFF. For the CDR3, the DNA is TGTGCCACCAGCAGAGATGGTCTAGCGGGGGGTGGTGAGCAGTTCTTC.

The sample holds a few counts of this clonotype. The V call is TRBV5-1, the J call TRBJ2-7; 7 bases fit TRBD2. Looked up from germline, CDR1 is SGHRS and CDR2 is YFSETQ. With V trimmed by 4 bases and J by 0 bases, 7 bases remained unmatched. CDR3 length: 15 amino acids. CDR3 DNA: TGCGCCAGCAGCCCTGGGGCGGGGGACTCCTACGAGCAGTACTTC. Its translation is CASSPGAGDSYEQYF.

This clonotype has at least ten counts. This rearrangement joins TRBV12-3 or TRBV12-4 to TRBJ1-3; D is possibly TRBD1 (5 bases). The CDR3 has 13 amino acids. V gave up 7 bases and J gave up 0 bases, with 7 bases separating them. CDR3 loop: CASTGLSGNTIYF. CDR3 nucleotides: TGTGCCAGCACAGGGCTCTCTGGAAACACCATATATTTT.

In this sample, this clonotype turned up a few times. The chain couples TRBV9 to TRBJ2-7; 8 bases line up with TRBD1. This CDR3 contains 14 residues. V shed 4 bases and J 6 bases; nucleotides not matched to a gene: 9. In germline, CDR1 is SGDLS, CDR2 YYNGEE. CDR3: CASSRGQAPREQYF. In nucleotides, the CDR3 is TGTGCCAGCAGCCGGGGACAGGCCCCTCGCGAGCAGTACTTC.

The rearrangement uses TRBV10-3 and TRBJ1-1, with D perhaps TRBD1 (5 bases). CDR1 is ENHRY and CDR2 is SYGVKD in the germline V gene. Trimming took off 2 bases at V and 5 bases at J, with 9 bases between the two ends. The CDR3 spans 13 residues. CDR3 sequence reads: CAISEPGRTEAFF. CDR3 nucleotide sequence: TGTGCCATCAGTGAGCCGGGGCGGACTGAAGCTTTCTTT.

The table lists this clonotype with a few counts. The chain employs TRBV5-1 and TRBJ2-5, with a tentative D call TRBD1 (5 bases). CDR3 length: 14 residues. The V and J ends lost 2 bases and 0 bases respectively, with 8 bases between them. The V gene's germline CDR1 is SGHRS and CDR2 YFSETQ. The CDR3 DNA reads TGCGCCAGCAGCTTAGGGGCTAACCAAGAGACCCAGTACTTC. Protein sequence: CASSLGANQETQYF.

J is TRBJ2-6 and V is TRBV11-2; no clear D gene. The CDR3 runs to 16 residues. Germline assignment: CDR1 SGHAT and CDR2 FQNNGV. V gave up 4 bases and J gave up 2 bases, with 12 bases separating them. The CDR3 region has the DNA TGTGCCAGCAGCTGGATTTTAGCTGCTGGGGCCAACGTCCTGACTTTC. This translates into CASSWILAAGANVLTF. Full variable domain (remainder filled in from reference TRBV11-2 and TRBJ2-6): EAGVAQSPRYKIIEKRQSVAFWCNPISGHATLYWYQQILGQGPKLLIQFQNNGVVDDSQLPKDRFSAERLKGVDSTLKIQPAKLEDSAVYLCASSWILAAGANVLTFGAGSRLTVL.

This clonotype was detected only a few times. This sequence joins TRBV7-8 and TRBJ1-2, with D perhaps TRBD1 (5 bases). V was trimmed by 4 bases and J by 6 bases, leaving 12 bases between them. The germline V gene encodes CDR1 SGHVS and CDR2 FQNEAQ. The CDR3 totals 13 residues. The CDR3 DNA follows: TGTGCCAGCAGCTCTCAGGGCTTGAATGGCTACACCTTC. Translating gives CASSSQGLNGYTF. Together with reference TRBV7-8 and TRBJ1-2, the CDR3 gives the full variable domain: GAGVSQSPRYKVAKRGQDVALRCDPISGHVSLFWYQQALGQGPEFLTYFQNEAQLDKSGLPSDRFFAERPEGSVSTLKIQRTQQEDSAVYLCASSSQGLNGYTFGSGTRLTVV.

Points on this clonotype: This may come from a read error, since a much larger clone is one base off. The V call is TRBV7-6, the J call TRBJ2-2; 13 nucleotides agree with TRBD2. The germline V gene has CDR1 SGHVS and CDR2 FNYEAQ. The CDR3 contains 16 residues. This CDR3 is CAGSLLGLAGTGELFF. In nucleotides, the CDR3 is TGTGCCGGCAGCTTACTGGGACTAGCGGGGACCGGGGAGCTGTTTTTT.

This clonotype came up a few times. V usage is TRBV12-3 or TRBV12-4 and J usage is TRBJ2-7; D uncertain. The CDR3 runs to 16 residues. The germline V and J ends were trimmed by 6 bases and 2 bases, with 20 bases remaining between them. The CDR3 bases are TGTGCCAGCAGCCCCGCGTATCCCTCTCACACCTACGAGCAGTACTTC. This encodes CASSPAYPSHTYEQYF.

This clonotype was seen ten or more times. In DNA, the CDR3 is TGTGCCAGCAGCTTTGGACAGGGGACCTACGAGCAGTACTTC. Its translation: CASSFGQGTYEQYF. This chain links TRBV13 with TRBJ2-7, with 9 bases fitting TRBD1. The CDR3 length is 14 residues. CDR1 is PRHDT and CDR2 is FYEKMQ in the germline V gene (reference sequence). Losses at the gene ends were 3 bases for V and 2 bases for J; bases not matched to a gene: 2.

V is TRBV20-1 and J is TRBJ2-7, with D hard to call. This CDR3 region has 14 residues. The ends were cut back, 6 bases at V and 7 bases at J, with 22 bases in the middle. Looked up from germline, CDR1 is DFQATT and CDR2 is SNEGSKA (reference sequence). The CDR3 DNA sequence: TGCAGTGCCTATCCCGACCCCCTCACGGGTGAGCAGTACTTC. It codes for CSAYPDPLTGEQYF.

The chain employs TRBV4-2 and TRBJ1-2, with a tentative D call TRBD1 (5 bases). V shed 0 bases and J shed 8 bases, with 10 bases lying between them. This CDR3 contains 13 residues. Germline V CDR1 and CDR2: LGHNA, YNFKEQ. CDR3 protein: CASSQDVRGGYTF. CDR3 DNA: TGTGCCAGCAGCCAAGATGTCCGGGGGGGCTACACCTTC.

This clonotype was detected a few times. CDR3 in amino acids: CASSSERAGGHSNQPQHF. CDR3 sequence (DNA): TGTGCCAGCAGCTCAGAAAGGGCTGGAGGTCATAGCAATCAGCCCCAGCATTTT. This chain connects TRBV7-3 to TRBJ1-5; D remains ambiguous. The CDR3 is made up of 18 amino acids. CDR1 and CDR2 (germline): SGHTA, FQGTGA. V was clipped by 4 bases and J by 0 bases, with 19 bases between them.

The rearrangement links TRBV9 to TRBJ2-1, with 8 positions matching TRBD2. Germline assignment: CDR1 SGDLS and CDR2 YYNGEE. After removal of 3 bases from V and 6 bases from J, the junction contained 20 bases not matched to a gene. The CDR3 covers 19 residues. CDR3 sequence: CASSAPGLVQLSGVNEQFF. CDR3 DNA sequence: TGTGCCAGCAGCGCCCCGGGACTAGTACAACTCAGCGGAGTCAATGAGCAGTTCTTC.

The chain carries TRBV4-2 and TRBJ2-1, with a possible D match to TRBD1 (5 bases). Germline V gene lookup returns CDR1 LGHNA and CDR2 YNFKEQ. The CDR3 loop spans 14 amino acids. Trimming pared 0 bases from V and 3 bases from J, leaving 6 bases between. The CDR3: CASSQDDSYNEQFF. The CDR3 coding sequence is TGTGCCAGCAGCCAAGACGACAGCTACAATGAGCAGTTCTTC.

This clonotype was found a few times. The J gene is TRBJ1-2, the V gene TRBV4-2; tentatively, D is TRBD1 (5 bases). The germline V and J ends were trimmed by 3 bases and 4 bases, with 12 bases remaining between them. The CDR3 has 14 residues. CDR1 and CDR2 (germline): LGHNA, YNFKEQ. CDR3 amino acids: CASSHPGQGYGYTF. The CDR3 bases are TGTGCCAGCAGCCACCCGGGGCAGGGCTATGGCTACACCTTC.

The J gene is TRBJ1-1, the V gene TRBV5-6, with a tentative D call TRBD1 (5 bases). V was clipped by 3 bases and J by 1 base, with 16 bases between them. There are 16 residues in the CDR3. Germline lookup yields CDR1 SGHDT and CDR2 YYEEEE. The CDR3 loop reads CASSWGLSGWNTEAFF. Written as DNA, the CDR3 is TGTGCCAGCAGCTGGGGACTAAGCGGGTGGAACACTGAAGCTTTCTTT.

The chain is built from TRBV10-3 and TRBJ2-1; 8 bases fit TRBD1. The V segment lost 4 bases and the J segment 4 bases; nucleotides outside the gene matches: 6. Germline V CDR1 and CDR2: ENHRY, SYGVKD. The CDR3 length is 15 residues. The CDR3 protein is CAISGQGNNYNEQFF. Written as DNA, the CDR3 is TGTGCCATCAGTGGACAGGGGAATAATTACAATGAGCAGTTCTTC.